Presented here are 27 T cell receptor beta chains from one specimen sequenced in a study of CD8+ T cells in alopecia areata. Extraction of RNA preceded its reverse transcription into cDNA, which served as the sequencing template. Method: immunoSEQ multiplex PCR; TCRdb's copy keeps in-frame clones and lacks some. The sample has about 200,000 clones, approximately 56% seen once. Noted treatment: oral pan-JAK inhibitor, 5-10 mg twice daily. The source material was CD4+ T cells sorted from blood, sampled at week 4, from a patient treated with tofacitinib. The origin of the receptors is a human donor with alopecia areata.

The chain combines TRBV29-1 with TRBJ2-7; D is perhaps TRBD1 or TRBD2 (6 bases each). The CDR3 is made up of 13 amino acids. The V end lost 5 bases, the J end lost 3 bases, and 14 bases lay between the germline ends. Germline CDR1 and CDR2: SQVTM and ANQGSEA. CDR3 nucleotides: TGCAGCGTTAAGGGGGGCAGTTTCTACGAGCAGTACTTC. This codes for CSVKGGSFYEQYF.

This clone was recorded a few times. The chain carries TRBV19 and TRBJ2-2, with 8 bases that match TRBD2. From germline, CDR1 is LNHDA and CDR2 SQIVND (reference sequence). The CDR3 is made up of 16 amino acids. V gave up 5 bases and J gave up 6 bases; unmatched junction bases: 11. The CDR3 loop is CASSAPRGGPSGELFF. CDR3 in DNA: TGTGCCAGTAGTGCCCCACGGGGGGGACCGTCCGGGGAGCTGTTTTTT.

CDR3 loop: CASSEAGGGGGEKLFF. CDR3 DNA: TGTGCCAGCAGTGAAGCCGGTGGGGGGGGCGGCGAAAAACTGTTTTTT. This chain joins TRBV2 and TRBJ1-4, with D tentatively TRBD1 (6 bases). Germline lookup yields CDR1 SNHLY and CDR2 FYNNEI. CDR3 length: 16 amino acids. Trimming shortened V by 0 bases and J by 8 bases, and 16 bases separated the two germline ends.

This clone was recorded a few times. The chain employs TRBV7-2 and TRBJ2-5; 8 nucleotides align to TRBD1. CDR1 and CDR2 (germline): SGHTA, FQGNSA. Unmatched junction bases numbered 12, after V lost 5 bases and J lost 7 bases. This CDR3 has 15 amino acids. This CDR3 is CASSPLSSGGGTQYF. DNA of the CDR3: TGTGCCAGCAGCCCATTAAGTTCAGGGGGCGGGACCCAGTACTTC.

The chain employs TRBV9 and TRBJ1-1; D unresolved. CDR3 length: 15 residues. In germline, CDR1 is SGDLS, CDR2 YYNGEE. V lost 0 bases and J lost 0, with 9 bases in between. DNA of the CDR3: TGTGCCAGCAGCGTAGGCCCAAGACTGAACACTGAAGCTTTCTTT. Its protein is CASSVGPRLNTEAFF.

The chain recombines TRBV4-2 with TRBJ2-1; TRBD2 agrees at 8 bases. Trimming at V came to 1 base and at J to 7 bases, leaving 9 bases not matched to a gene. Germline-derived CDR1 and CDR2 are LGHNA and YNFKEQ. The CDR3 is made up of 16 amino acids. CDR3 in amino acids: CASSQVSAGGNNEQFF. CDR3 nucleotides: TGTGCCAGCAGCCAAGTCTCGGCGGGGGGAAATAATGAGCAGTTCTTC.

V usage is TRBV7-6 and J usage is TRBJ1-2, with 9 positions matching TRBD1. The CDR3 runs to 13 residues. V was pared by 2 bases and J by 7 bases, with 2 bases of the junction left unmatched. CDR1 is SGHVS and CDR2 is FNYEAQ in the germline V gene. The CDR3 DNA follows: TGTGCCAGCAGCTTACGACAGGGGGGTGGCTACACCTTC. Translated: CASSLRQGGGYTF.

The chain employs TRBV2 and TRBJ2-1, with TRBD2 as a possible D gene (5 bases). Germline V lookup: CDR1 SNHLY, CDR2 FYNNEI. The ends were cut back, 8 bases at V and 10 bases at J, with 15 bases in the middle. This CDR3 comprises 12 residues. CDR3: CASGETLNEQFF. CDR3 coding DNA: TGTGCCAGCGGGGAGACACTAAACGAGCAGTTCTTC.

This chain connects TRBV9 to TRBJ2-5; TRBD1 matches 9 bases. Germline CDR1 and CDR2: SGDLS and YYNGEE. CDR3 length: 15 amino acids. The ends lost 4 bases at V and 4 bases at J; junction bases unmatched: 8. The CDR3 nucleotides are TGTGCCAGCAGCTTACGGACAGGGGTCGGAGAGACCCAGTACTTC. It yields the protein CASSLRTGVGETQYF.

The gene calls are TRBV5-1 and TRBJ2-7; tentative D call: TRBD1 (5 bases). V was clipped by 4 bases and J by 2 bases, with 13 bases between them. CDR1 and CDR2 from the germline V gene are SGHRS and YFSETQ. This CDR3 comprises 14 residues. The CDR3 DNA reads TGCGCCAGCAGCCCCCCCGACAGAGCCTACGAGCAGTACTTC. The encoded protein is CASSPPDRAYEQYF.

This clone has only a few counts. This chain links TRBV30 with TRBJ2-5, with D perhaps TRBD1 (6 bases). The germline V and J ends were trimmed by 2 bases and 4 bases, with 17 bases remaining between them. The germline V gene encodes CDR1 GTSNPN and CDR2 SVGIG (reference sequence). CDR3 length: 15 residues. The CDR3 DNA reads TGTGCCTGGAGTCGAGAGGCCGACAGGTCAGAGACCCAGTACTTC. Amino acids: CAWSREADRSETQYF.

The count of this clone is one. The CDR3 is CASGQGVGSPLHF. Here the CDR3 DNA reads TGTGCCAGCGGACAGGGAGTGGGTTCACCCCTCCACTTT. The chain joins TRBV9 to TRBJ1-6; 8 nucleotides align to TRBD1. Trimming at V came to 7 bases and at J to 9 bases, leaving 6 bases not matched to a gene. The CDR3 is 13 amino acids. Germline assignment: CDR1 SGDLS and CDR2 YYNGEE.

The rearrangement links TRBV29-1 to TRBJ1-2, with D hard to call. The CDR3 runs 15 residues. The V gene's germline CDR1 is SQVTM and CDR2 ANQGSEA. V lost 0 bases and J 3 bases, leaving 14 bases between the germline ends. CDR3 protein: CSVEEGGEKHYGYTF. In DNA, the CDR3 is TGCAGCGTTGAAGAAGGCGGAGAAAAGCACTATGGCTACACCTTC. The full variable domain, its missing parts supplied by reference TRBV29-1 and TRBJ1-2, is SAVISQKPSRDICQRGTSLTIQCQVDSQVTMMFWYRQQPGQSLTLIATANQGSEATYESGFVIDKFPISRPNLTFSTLTVSNMSPEDSSIYLCSVEEGGEKHYGYTFGSGTRLTVV.

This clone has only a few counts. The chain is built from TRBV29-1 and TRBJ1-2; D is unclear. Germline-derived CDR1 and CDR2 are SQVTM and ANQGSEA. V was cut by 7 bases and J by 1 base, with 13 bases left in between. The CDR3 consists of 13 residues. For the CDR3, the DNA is TGCAGCGGAACAGCTCTTAATAACTATGGCTACACCTTC. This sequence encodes CSGTALNNYGYTF.

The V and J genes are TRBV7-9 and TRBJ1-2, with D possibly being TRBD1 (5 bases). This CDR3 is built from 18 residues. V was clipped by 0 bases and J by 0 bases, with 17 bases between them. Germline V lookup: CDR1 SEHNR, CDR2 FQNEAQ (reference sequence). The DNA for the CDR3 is TGTGCCAGCAGCTTAGCAAGTAACTTGGGACTAGCTAACTATGGCTACACCTTC. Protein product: CASSLASNLGLANYGYTF.

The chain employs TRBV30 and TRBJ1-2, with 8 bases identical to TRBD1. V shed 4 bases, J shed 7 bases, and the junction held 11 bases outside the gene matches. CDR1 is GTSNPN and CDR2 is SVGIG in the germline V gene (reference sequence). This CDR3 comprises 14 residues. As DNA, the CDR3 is TGTGCCTGGACCTCTACAGGGGGTATGGGTGGCTACACCTTC. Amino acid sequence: CAWTSTGGMGGYTF.

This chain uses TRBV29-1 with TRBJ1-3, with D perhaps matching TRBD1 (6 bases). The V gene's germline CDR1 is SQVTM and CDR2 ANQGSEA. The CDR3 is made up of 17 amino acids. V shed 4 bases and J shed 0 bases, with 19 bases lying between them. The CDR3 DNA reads TGCAGCGTTGCCCCTACGTCCCAGGGGCACTCTGGAAACACCATATATTTT. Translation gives CSVAPTSQGHSGNTIYF.

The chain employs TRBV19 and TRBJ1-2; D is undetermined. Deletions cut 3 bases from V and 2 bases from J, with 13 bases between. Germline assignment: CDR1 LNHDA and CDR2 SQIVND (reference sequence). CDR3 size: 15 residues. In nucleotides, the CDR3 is TGTGCCAGTAGTATTCACGGCAGACGGAACTATGGCTACACCTTC. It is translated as CASSIHGRRNYGYTF.

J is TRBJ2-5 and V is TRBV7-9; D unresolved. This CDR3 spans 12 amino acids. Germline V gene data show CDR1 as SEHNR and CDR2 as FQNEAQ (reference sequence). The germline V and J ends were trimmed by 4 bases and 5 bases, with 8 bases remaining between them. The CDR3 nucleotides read TGTGCCAGCAGCTCCAATGGGGAGACCCAGTACTTC. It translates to CASSSNGETQYF.

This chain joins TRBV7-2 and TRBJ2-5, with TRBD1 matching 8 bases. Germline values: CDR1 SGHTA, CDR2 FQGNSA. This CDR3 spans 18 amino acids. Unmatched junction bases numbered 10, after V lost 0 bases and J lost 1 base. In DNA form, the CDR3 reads TGTGCCAGCAGCTTAGCAGGTCCCGGCAGGGGGCTCCAAGAGACCCAGTACTTC. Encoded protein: CASSLAGPGRGLQETQYF.

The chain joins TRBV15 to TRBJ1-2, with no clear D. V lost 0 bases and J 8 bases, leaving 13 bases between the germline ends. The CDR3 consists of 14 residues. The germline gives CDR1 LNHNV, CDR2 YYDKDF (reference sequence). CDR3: CATSRDKVARGYTF. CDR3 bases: TGTGCCACCAGCAGAGATAAGGTGGCAAGGGGCTACACCTTC.

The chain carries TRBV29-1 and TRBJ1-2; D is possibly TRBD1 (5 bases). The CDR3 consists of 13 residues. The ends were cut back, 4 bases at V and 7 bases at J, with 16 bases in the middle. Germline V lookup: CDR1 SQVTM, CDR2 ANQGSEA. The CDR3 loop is CSVGGPPTIGYTF. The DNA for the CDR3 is TGCAGCGTTGGGGGACCCCCGACTATTGGCTACACCTTC. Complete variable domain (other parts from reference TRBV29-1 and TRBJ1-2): SAVISQKPSRDICQRGTSLTIQCQVDSQVTMMFWYRQQPGQSLTLIATANQGSEATYESGFVIDKFPISRPNLTFSTLTVSNMSPEDSSIYLCSVGGPPTIGYTFGSGTRLTVV.

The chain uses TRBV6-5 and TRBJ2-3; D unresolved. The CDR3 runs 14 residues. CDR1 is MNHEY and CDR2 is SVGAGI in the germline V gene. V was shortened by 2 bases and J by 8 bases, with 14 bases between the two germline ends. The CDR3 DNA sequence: TGTGCCAGCAGTTACGGGCGCGCAAGCCTTACGCAGTATTTT. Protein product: CASSYGRASLTQYF.

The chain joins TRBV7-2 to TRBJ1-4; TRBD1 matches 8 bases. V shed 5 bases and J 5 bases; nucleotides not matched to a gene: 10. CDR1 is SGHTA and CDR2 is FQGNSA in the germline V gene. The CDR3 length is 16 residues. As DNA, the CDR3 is TGTGCCAGCAGCCCCCGAGGGACAGGAGAAAATGAAAAACTGTTTTTT. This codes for CASSPRGTGENEKLFF.

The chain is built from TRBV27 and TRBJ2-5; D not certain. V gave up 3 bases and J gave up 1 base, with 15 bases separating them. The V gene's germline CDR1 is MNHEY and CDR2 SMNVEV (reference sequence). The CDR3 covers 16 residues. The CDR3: CASSFSRLTSQETQYF. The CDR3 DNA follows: TGTGCCAGCAGTTTTTCCCGACTGACTTCCCAAGAGACCCAGTACTTC.

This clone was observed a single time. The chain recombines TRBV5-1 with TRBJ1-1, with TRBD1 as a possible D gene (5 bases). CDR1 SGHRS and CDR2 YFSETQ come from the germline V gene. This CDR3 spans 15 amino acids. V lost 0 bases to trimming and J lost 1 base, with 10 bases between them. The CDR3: CASSLVGAGNTEAFF. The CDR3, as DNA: TGCGCCAGCAGCTTGGTTGGGGCAGGGAACACTGAAGCTTTCTTT.

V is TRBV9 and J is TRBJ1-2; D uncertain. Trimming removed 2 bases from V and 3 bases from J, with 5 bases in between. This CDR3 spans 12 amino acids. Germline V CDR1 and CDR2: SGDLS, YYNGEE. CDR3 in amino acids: CASSVRDYGYTF. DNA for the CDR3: TGTGCCAGCAGCGTCCGAGACTATGGCTACACCTTC. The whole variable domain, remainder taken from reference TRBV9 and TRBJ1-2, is DSGVTQTPKHLITATGQRVTLRCSPRSGDLSVYWYQQSLDQGLQFLIQYYNGEERAKGNILERFSAQQFPDLHSELNLSSLELGDSALYFCASSVRDYGYTFGSGTRLTVV.